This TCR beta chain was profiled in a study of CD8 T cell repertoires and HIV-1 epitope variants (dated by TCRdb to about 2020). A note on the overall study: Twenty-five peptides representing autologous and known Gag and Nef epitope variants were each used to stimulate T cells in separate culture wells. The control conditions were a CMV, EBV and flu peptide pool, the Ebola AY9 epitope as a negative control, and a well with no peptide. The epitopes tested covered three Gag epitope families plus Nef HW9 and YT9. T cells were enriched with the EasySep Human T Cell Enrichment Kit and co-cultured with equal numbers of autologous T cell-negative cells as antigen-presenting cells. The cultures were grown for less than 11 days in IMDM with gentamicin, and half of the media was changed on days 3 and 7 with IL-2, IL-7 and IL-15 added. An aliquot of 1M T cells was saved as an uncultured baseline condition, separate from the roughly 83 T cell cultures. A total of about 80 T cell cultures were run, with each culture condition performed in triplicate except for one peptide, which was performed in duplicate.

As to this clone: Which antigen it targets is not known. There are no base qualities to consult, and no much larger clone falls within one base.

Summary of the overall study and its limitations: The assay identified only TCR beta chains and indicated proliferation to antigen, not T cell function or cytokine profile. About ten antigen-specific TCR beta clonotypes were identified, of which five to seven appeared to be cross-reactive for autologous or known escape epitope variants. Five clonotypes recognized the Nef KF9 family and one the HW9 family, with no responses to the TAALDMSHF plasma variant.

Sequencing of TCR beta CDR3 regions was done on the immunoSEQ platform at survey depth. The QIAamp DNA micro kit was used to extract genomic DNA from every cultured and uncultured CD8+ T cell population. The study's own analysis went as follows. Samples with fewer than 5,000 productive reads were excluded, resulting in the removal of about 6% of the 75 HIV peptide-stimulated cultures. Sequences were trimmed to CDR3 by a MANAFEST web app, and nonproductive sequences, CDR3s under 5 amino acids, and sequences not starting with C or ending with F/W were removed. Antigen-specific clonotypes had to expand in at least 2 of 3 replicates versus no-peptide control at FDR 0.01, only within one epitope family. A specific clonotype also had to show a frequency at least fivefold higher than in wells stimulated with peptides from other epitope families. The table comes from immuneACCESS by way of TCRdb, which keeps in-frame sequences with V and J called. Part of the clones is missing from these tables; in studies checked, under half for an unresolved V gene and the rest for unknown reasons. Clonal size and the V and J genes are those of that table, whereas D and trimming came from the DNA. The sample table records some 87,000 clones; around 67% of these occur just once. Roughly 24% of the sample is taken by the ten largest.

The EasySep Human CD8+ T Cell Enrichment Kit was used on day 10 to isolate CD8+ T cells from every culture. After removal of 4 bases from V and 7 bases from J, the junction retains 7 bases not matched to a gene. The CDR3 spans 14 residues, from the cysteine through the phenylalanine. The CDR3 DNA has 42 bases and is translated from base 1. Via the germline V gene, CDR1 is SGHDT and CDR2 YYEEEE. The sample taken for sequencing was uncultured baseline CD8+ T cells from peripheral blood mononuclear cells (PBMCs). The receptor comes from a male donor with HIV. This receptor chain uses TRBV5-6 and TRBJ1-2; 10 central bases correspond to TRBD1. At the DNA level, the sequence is TGTGCCAGCAGCCAGGACAGGGGGACGGGTGGCTACACCTTC. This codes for CASSQDRGTGGYTF.